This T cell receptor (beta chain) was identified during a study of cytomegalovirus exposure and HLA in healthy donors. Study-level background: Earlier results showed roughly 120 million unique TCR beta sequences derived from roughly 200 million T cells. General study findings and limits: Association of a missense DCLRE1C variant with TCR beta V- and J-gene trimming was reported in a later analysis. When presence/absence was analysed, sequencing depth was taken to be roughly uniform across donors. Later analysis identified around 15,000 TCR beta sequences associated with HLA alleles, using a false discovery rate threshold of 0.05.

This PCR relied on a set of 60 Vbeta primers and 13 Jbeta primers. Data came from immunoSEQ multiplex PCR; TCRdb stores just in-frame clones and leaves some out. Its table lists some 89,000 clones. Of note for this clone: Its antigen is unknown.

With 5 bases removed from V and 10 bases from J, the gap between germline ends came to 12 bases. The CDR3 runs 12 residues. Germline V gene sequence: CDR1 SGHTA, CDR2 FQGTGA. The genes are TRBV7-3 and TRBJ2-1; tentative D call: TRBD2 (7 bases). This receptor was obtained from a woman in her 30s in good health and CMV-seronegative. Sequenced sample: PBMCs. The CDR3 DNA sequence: TGTGCCAGCAGCCCCCCGGGGGGCGAGCAGTTCTTC. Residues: CASSPPGGEQFF.